Listed below are T cell receptor beta chains from one sample, sequenced in a study of blood T cell repertoires in COVID-19. Assay used: immunoSEQ multiplex PCR; TCRdb lists only in-frame clones, some missing. Of roughly 220,000 clones listed, roughly 81% are singletons. The sample comprised peripheral blood. The receptors derive from a woman aged 80 or over with COVID-19, enrolled during active disease. Each CDR3 is given with its conserved first and last residue. A D gene is named only where the DNA matches it firmly. Not all rows give a size; the values are once, few, many and, for expanded clones, a class.

D gene | J gene | V gene | clone size | CDR3 protein | CDR3 DNA
TRBD1 | TRBJ1-1 | TRBV18 | - | CASSFGQAGAFF | TGTGCCAGCTCTTTTGGACAGGCAGGGGCTTTCTTT
TRBD1 | TRBJ1-6 | TRBV6-5 | - | CASSYNPGQGVSPLHF | TGTGCCAGCAGTTACAATCCGGGACAGGGGGTTTCACCCCTCCACTTT
- | TRBJ1-1 | TRBV5-4 | - | CASSFEAKGNTEAFF | TGTGCCAGCAGCTTTGAGGCGAAAGGGAACACTGAAGCTTTCTTT
TRBD2 | TRBJ2-7 | TRBV18 | - | CASFSPGLGAYEQYF | TGTGCCAGCTTTTCACCGGGACTAGGTGCCTACGAGCAGTACTTC
- | TRBJ2-5 | TRBV5-1 | - | CASSLGATQYF | TGCGCCAGCAGCTTAGGGGCGACCCAGTACTTC
- | TRBJ1-2 | TRBV2 | - | CASGRGSYGYTF | TGTGCCAGCGGGAGGGGGTCCTATGGCTACACCTTC
TRBD1 | TRBJ2-5 | TRBV6-5 | - | CASSYSGTGAETQYF | TGTGCCAGCAGTTACTCGGGGACAGGGGCAGAGACCCAGTACTTC
TRBD1 | TRBJ1-1 | TRBV29-1 | few | CSVQQGMGTEAFF | TGCAGCGTCCAACAGGGGATGGGCACTGAAGCTTTCTTT
TRBD2 | TRBJ2-7 | TRBV28 | - | CASSLMSSGSIGYEQYF | TGTGCCAGCAGTTTAATGTCTAGCGGGAGCATTGGCTACGAGCAGTACTTC
TRBD1 | TRBJ1-2 | TRBV30 | once | CAWALQGDGYTF | TGTGCCTGGGCTCTTCAGGGGGATGGCTACACCTTC
- | TRBJ2-7 | TRBV6-5 | - | CASGLYSYEQYF | TGTGCCAGCGGACTGTACTCCTACGAGCAGTACTTC